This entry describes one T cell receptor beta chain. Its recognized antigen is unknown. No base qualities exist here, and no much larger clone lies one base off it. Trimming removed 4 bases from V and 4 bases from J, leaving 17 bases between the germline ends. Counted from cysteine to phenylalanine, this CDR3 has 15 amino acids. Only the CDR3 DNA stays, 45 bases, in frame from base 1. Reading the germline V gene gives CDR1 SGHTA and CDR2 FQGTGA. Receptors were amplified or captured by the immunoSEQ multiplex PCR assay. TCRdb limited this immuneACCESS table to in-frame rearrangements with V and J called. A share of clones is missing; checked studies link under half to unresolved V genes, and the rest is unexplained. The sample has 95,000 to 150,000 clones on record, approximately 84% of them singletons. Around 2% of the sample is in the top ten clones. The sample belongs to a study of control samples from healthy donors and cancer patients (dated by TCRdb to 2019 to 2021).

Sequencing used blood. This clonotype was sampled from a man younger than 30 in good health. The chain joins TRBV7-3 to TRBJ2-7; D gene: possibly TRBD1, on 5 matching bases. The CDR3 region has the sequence CASSSSSGFYYEQYF. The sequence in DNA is TGTGCCAGCAGCTCCTCTTCAGGGTTCTATTACGAGCAGTACTTC.